Below, 21 T cell receptor beta chains from the same sample are listed, as sequenced in a study of blood T cell repertoires in COVID-19. Using immunoSEQ multiplex PCR, the repertoire was profiled, and TCRdb retains in-frame clones only, with some absent. Among some 250,000 clones listed, around 83% were seen once. Sequencing used peripheral blood. These receptors originate from a woman aged 80 or over with acute or convalescent COVID-19.

This chain uses TRBV5-4 with TRBJ2-2, with 7 bases fitting TRBD1. Germline trimming cut 4 bases from V and 0 bases from J; bases unmatched to any gene: 6. CDR3 length: 16 residues. Germline CDR1 reads SGHNT; CDR2 reads YYREEE (reference sequence). CDR3 sequence reads: CASSAPGTANTGELFF. In nucleotides, the CDR3 is TGTGCCAGCAGCGCCCCCGGGACAGCGAACACCGGGGAGCTGTTTTTT.

V is TRBV10-3 and J is TRBJ2-7; 9 bases agree with TRBD1. The germline gives CDR1 ENHRY, CDR2 SYGVKD. The V segment lost 6 bases and the J segment 1 base; nucleotides outside the gene matches: 7. There are 15 residues in the CDR3. The DNA of the CDR3 is TGTGCCATCAGCGGGGACAGGGCCCCGTCCTACGAGCAGTACTTC. Amino acid sequence: CAISGDRAPSYEQYF.

The J gene is TRBJ2-7, the V gene TRBV9; 10 bases line up with TRBD1. The CDR3 totals 14 residues. The germline V gene has CDR1 SGDLS and CDR2 YYNGEE. With V trimmed by 4 bases and J by 6 bases, 7 bases remained unmatched. For the CDR3, the DNA is TGTGCCAGCAGCCCCGGACAGGGGGTGGGCGAGCAGTACTTC. This gives the protein CASSPGQGVGEQYF.

The gene calls are TRBV11-2 and TRBJ2-1; TRBD2 matches at 10 bases. Losses at the gene ends were 5 bases for V and 4 bases for J; bases not matched to a gene: 5. The CDR3 sequence is 15 residues long. In germline, CDR1 is SGHAT, CDR2 FQNNGV. The CDR3 DNA sequence: TGTGCCAGCAGCCCACTAGCGGGAACTTACAATGAGCAGTTCTTC. This codes for CASSPLAGTYNEQFF.

The V call is TRBV10-3, the J call TRBJ1-6; unclear D gene. CDR1 is ENHRY and CDR2 is SYGVKD in the germline V gene. The CDR3 extends over 14 amino acids. With 2 bases removed from V and 7 bases from J, the gap between germline ends came to 9 bases. The CDR3 bases are TGTGCCATCAGTGAGATGGGGAGCAATTCACCCCTCCACTTT. It specifies CAISEMGSNSPLHF.

This CDR3 reads CASSLGTTNEKLFF. The CDR3, as DNA: TGCGCCAGCAGCTTGGGTACAACTAATGAAAAACTGTTTTTT. The chain links TRBV5-1 to TRBJ1-4; D remains unclear. The CDR3 loop spans 14 amino acids. The V end was cut by 0 bases, the J end by 0 bases, with 3 bases between. The V gene's germline CDR1 is SGHRS and CDR2 YFSETQ.

V and J are TRBV12-5 and TRBJ1-2; D is uncertain. Trimming took 4 bases from V and 7 from J, leaving 7 bases between them. The CDR3 totals 11 residues. In germline, CDR1 is LGHNT, CDR2 FRNRAP. The CDR3 DNA follows: TGTGCTAGTGGTTCAGTTGGTGGCTACACCTTC. This sequence encodes CASGSVGGYTF.

CDR3 sequence (DNA): TGTGCCAGCAGCGGGACAGGGGACGGAAACACCATATATTTT. It encodes CASSGTGDGNTIYF. The chain is built from TRBV9 and TRBJ1-3; 9 bases are shared with TRBD1. CDR1 SGDLS and CDR2 YYNGEE come from the germline V gene. The CDR3 has 14 residues. Unmatched junction bases numbered 2, after V lost 3 bases and J lost 4 bases.

V and J are TRBV10-3 and TRBJ2-1; a weak D match, TRBD2 (10 bases). The CDR3 is 17 amino acids. V lost 9 bases and J lost 5, with 26 bases in between. The germline gives CDR1 ENHRY, CDR2 SYGVKD. The CDR3 DNA reads as TGTGCCATTTCACCGGGACAGGGACTAGCGTCCCACAATGAGCAGTTCTTC. It encodes CAISPGQGLASHNEQFF.

This chain joins TRBV29-1 and TRBJ2-5; D is possibly TRBD1 (6 bases). The germline gives CDR1 SQVTM, CDR2 ANQGSEA. V lost 5 bases, J lost 5 bases, and 18 bases lay in between. The CDR3 loop spans 14 amino acids. This CDR3 reads CSVIKAGESETQYF. In DNA, the CDR3 is TGCAGCGTTATTAAGGCAGGGGAGTCTGAGACCCAGTACTTC.

The chain recombines TRBV7-6 with TRBJ2-1, with a weak D call TRBD1 (6 bases). CDR1 and CDR2 from the germline V gene are SGHVS and FNYEAQ. The ends were cut back, 1 base at V and 8 bases at J, with 12 bases in the middle. The CDR3 totals 14 residues. The chain's CDR3 is CASSLVSGAYEQFF. As DNA, the CDR3 is TGTGCCAGCAGCTTAGTATCAGGGGCCTATGAGCAGTTCTTC.

The chain recombines TRBV3-1 (or the pseudogene TRBV3-2) with TRBJ2-3, with D uncertain. V lost 5 bases and J 0 bases, leaving 15 bases between the germline ends. The CDR3 contains 16 residues. Germline V CDR1 and CDR2: LGHDT, YNNKEL (reference sequence). The CDR3 nucleotides read TGTGCCAGCAGCAACGGGTTAGGCGGTAGCACAGATACGCAGTATTTT. Protein product: CASSNGLGGSTDTQYF.

V usage is TRBV3-1 (or the pseudogene TRBV3-2) and J usage is TRBJ1-2; TRBD1 matches at 9 bases. Germline V gene sequence: CDR1 LGHDT, CDR2 YNNKEL (reference sequence). J gave up 9 bases and V 4 bases, and 9 bases lay outside the gene matches. The CDR3 runs to 14 residues. The CDR3 bases are TGTGCCAGCAGCCTCCCGGGACAGGGCTCGAGCTACACCTTC. It yields the protein CASSLPGQGSSYTF.

This chain joins TRBV15 and TRBJ1-2, with D unclear. Germline loops: CDR1 LNHNV, CDR2 YYDKDF (reference sequence). The CDR3 covers 14 residues. V lost 4 bases and J lost 4, with 13 bases in between. CDR3 amino acids: CATSNDGGSYGYTF. The CDR3, as DNA: TGTGCCACCAGCAATGACGGTGGGAGCTATGGCTACACCTTC.

In this sample, this clone turned up once. This chain joins TRBV2 and TRBJ1-1; 10 nucleotides align to TRBD1. The J segment lost 6 bases and the V segment lost 8 bases, leaving 15 bases of the junction unmatched. The CDR3 is made up of 16 amino acids. Germline V CDR1 and CDR2: SNHLY, FYNNEI. The CDR3 DNA reads as TGTGCCAGCCGCCAAATCAGGGACAGGGGTGAAGCTGAAGCTTTCTTT. Encoded protein: CASRQIRDRGEAEAFF.

The chain is built from TRBV5-5 and TRBJ2-2; D unclear. The V gene lost 0 bases and the J gene lost 0 bases, with 9 bases spanning the gap. This CDR3 has 16 amino acids. CDR1 is SGHKS, CDR2 YYEKEE, per germline (reference sequence). The CDR3 loop reads CASSLGSQSNTGELFF. The CDR3 DNA sequence: TGTGCCAGCAGCTTGGGAAGTCAGTCGAACACCGGGGAGCTGTTTTTT.

Here the CDR3 reads CASSSGGSLEEQYF. The CDR3 DNA follows: TGTGCCAGTAGTTCTGGAGGTTCCCTGGAGGAGCAGTACTTC. The gene calls are TRBV19 and TRBJ2-7; a weak D match, TRBD2 (5 bases). Looked up from germline, CDR1 is LNHDA and CDR2 is SQIVND (reference sequence). The CDR3 covers 14 residues. V was pared by 5 bases and J by 7 bases, with 18 bases between.

V usage is TRBV4-1 and J usage is TRBJ2-3; 9 bases match TRBD2. Germline CDR1 MGHRA, CDR2 YSYEKL. CDR3 length equals 19 residues. Trimming cost V 4 bases and J 5 bases; bases outside gene matches: 19. The DNA of the CDR3 is TGCGCCAGCAGCCTACCCATTAAGGGGCGGGGGGGCCTAGGAGATACGCAGTATTTT. It yields the protein CASSLPIKGRGGLGDTQYF.

This chain joins TRBV24-1 and TRBJ1-6; 7 nucleotides match TRBD1. Germline-derived CDR1 and CDR2 are KGHDR and SFDVKD. The CDR3 totals 16 residues. With 2 bases clipped from V and 10 bases from J, the junction kept 10 bases outside the gene matches. CDR3 amino acids: CATSDSRQGEGSPLHF. CDR3 coding DNA: TGTGCCACCAGTGATTCCCGACAGGGAGAGGGATCACCCCTCCACTTT.

The V call is TRBV19, the J call TRBJ1-5; tentatively, D is TRBD1 (6 bases). V was pared by 3 bases and J by 7 bases, with 16 bases between. The CDR3 is made up of 15 amino acids. Germline V gene sequence: CDR1 LNHDA, CDR2 SQIVND (reference sequence). CDR3 region: CASSIMGRGGQPQHF. CDR3 DNA sequence: TGTGCCAGTAGTATTATGGGCAGGGGCGGGCAGCCCCAGCATTTT.

The chain joins TRBV5-1 to TRBJ1-2; 8 nucleotides agree with TRBD1. The V gene's germline CDR1 is SGHRS and CDR2 YFSETQ. V lost 0 bases, J lost 9 bases, and 7 bases stayed unmatched. CDR3 length equals 14 residues. The CDR3 DNA is TGCGCCAGCAGCTTGGTTCCAGGGGGCGATAGCTACACCTTC. Its protein is CASSLVPGGDSYTF.